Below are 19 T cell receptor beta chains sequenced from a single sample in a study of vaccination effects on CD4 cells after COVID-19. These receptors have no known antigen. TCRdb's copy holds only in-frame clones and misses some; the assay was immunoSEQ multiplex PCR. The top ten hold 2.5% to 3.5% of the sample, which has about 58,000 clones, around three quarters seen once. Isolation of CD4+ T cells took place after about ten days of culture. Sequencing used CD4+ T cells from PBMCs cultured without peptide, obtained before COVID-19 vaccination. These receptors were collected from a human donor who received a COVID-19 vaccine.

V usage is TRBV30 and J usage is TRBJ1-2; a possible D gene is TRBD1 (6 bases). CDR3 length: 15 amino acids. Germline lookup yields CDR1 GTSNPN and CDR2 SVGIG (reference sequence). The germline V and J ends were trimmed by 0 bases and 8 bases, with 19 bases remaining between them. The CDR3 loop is CAWSVGGSTTSGYTF. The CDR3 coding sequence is TGTGCCTGGAGTGTAGGGGGTAGTACGACGTCCGGCTACACCTTC.

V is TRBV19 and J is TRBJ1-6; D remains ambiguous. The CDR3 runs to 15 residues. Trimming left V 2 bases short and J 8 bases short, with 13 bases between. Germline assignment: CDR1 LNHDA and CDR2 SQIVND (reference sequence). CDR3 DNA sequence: TGTGCCAGTAGTATAAGTCCCGGACGGGATTCACCCCTCCACTTT. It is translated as CASSISPGRDSPLHF.

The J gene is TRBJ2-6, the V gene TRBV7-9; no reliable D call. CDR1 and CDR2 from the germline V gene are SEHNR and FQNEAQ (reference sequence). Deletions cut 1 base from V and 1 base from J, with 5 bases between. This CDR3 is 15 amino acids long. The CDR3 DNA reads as TGTGCCAGCAGCTTAGGGGGATCTGGGGCCAACGTCCTGACTTTC. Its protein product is CASSLGGSGANVLTF.

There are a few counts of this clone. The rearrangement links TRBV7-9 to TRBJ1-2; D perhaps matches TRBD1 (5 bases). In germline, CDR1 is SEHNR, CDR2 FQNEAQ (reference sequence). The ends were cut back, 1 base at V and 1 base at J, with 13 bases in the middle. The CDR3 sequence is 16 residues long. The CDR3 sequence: CASSLGDRANNYGYTF. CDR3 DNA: TGTGCCAGCAGCTTAGGTGACAGAGCAAATAACTATGGCTACACCTTC. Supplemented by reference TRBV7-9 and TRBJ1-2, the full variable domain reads DTGVSQNPRHKITKRGQNVTFRCDPISEHNRLYWYRQTLGQGPEFLTYFQNEAQLEKSRLLSDRFSAERPKGSFSTLEIQRTEQGDSAMYLCASSLGDRANNYGYTFGSGTRLTVV.

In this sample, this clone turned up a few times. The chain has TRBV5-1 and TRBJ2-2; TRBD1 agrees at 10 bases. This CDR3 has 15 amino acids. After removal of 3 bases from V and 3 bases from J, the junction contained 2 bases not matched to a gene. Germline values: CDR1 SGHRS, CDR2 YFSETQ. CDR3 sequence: CASSWGQGHTGELFF. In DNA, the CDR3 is TGCGCCAGCAGCTGGGGACAGGGGCACACCGGGGAGCTGTTTTTT.

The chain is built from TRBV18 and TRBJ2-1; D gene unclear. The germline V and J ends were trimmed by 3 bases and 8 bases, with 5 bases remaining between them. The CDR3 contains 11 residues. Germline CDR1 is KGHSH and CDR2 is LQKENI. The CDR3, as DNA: TGTGCCAGCTCACCGCAAGATGAGCAGTTCTTC. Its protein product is CASSPQDEQFF.

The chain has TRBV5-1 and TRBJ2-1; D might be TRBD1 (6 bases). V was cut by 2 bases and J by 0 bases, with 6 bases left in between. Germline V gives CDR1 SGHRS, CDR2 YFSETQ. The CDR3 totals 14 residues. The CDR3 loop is CASSLGGSYNEQFF. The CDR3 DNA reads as TGCGCCAGCAGCTTAGGGGGCTCCTACAATGAGCAGTTCTTC.

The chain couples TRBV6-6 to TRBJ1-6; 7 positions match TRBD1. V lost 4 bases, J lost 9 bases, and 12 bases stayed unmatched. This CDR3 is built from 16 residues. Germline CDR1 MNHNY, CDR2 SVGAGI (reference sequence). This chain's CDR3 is CASSSSRQGHTSPLHF. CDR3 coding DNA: TGTGCCAGCAGTTCTTCCCGACAGGGCCATACTTCACCCCTCCACTTT.

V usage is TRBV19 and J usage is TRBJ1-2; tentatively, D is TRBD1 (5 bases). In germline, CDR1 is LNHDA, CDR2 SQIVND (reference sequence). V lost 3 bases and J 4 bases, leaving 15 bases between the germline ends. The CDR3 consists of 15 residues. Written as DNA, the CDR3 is TGTGCCAGTAGTATGGGGACTCCGGCGGGCTATGGCTACACCTTC. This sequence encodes CASSMGTPAGYGYTF.

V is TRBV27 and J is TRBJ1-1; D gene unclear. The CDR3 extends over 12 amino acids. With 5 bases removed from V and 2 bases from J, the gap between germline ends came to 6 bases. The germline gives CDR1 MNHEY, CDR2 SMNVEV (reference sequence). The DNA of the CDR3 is TGTGCCAGCAGTGCCATCAACACTGAAGCTTTCTTT. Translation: CASSAINTEAFF.

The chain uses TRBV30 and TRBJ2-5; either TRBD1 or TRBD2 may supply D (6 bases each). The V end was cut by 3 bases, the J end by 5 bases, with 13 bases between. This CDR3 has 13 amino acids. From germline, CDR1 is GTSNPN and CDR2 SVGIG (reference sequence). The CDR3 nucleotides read TGTGCCTGGAGGGGCCGGGGGCAGGAGACCCAGTACTTC. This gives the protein CAWRGRGQETQYF.

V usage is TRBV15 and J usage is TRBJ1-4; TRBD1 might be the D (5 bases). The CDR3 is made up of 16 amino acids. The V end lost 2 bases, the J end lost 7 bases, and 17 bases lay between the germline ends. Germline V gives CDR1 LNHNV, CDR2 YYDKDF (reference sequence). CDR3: CATSRQSSGEGEKLFF. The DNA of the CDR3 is TGTGCCACCAGCAGACAATCCTCGGGGGAGGGTGAAAAACTGTTTTTT.

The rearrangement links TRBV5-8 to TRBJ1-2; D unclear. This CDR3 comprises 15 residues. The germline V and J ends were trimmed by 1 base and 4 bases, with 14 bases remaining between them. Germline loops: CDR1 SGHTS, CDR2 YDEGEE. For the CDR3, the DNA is TGTGCCAGCAGCTTGAGGTGGGGATCTCTCTATGGCTACACCTTC. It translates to CASSLRWGSLYGYTF.

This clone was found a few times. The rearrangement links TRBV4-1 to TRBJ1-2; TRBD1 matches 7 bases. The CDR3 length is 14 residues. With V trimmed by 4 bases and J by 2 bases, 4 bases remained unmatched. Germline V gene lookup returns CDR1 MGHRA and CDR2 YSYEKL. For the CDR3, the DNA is TGCGCCAGCAGCCCATCACAGGGGAACTATGGCTACACCTTC. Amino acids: CASSPSQGNYGYTF.

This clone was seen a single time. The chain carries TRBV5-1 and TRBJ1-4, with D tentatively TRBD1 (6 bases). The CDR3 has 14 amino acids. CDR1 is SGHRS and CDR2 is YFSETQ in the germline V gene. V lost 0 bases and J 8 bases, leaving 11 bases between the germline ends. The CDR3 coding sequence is TGCGCCAGCAGCTTGGTACGGCAGGGGGAAAAACTGTTTTTT. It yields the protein CASSLVRQGEKLFF. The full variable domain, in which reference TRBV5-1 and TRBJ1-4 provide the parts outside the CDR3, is KAGVTQTPRYLIKTRGQQVTLSCSPISGHRSVSWYQQTPGQGLQFLFEYFSETQRNKGNFPGRFSGRQFSNSRSEMNVSTLELGDSALYLCASSLVRQGEKLFFGSGTQLSVL.

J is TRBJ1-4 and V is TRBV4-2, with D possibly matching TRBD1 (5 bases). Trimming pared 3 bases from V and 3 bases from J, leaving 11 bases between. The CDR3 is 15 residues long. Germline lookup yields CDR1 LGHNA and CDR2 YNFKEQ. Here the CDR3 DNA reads TGTGCCAGCAGCCAGGGCGGGGACCCTAATGAAAAACTGTTTTTT. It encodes CASSQGGDPNEKLFF.

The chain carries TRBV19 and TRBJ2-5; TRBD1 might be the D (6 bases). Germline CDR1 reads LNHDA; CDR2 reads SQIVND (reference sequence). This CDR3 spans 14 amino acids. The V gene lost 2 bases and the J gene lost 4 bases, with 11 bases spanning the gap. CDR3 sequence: CASSISQGRETQYF. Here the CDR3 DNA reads TGTGCCAGTAGTATATCTCAGGGGCGAGAGACCCAGTACTTC.

The CDR3 nucleotides read TGTGCCAGTAGAGACACCGGCGGGGCCAACGTCCTGACTTTC. Translated: CASRDTGGANVLTF. This rearrangement joins TRBV19 to TRBJ2-6, with unresolved D. V lost 6 bases and J lost 4, with 10 bases in between. Germline-derived CDR1 and CDR2 are LNHDA and SQIVND (reference sequence). The CDR3 length is 14 residues.

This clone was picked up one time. CDR3 loop: CSVVGTGGHYGYTF. CDR3 DNA: TGCAGCGTTGTCGGGACAGGGGGTCACTATGGCTACACCTTC. The chain carries TRBV29-1 and TRBJ1-2, with 11 nucleotides matching TRBD1. In germline, CDR1 is SQVTM, CDR2 ANQGSEA. J gave up 3 bases and V 4 bases, and 4 bases lay outside the gene matches. The CDR3 is 14 amino acids.